One T cell receptor beta chain is described in this entry. The data were produced by immunoSEQ multiplex PCR, yet TCRdb's version contains in-frame clones alone and is incomplete. The sample yields some 450,000 clones, approximately 80% seen once. The source of the sample is a study of shared clonotypes between healthy human individuals. There were no recent acute infections or vaccinations among the donors, who were healthy HIV-negative adults. CDR1 is SGHVS, CDR2 FQNEAQ, per germline. The CDR3 has 13 residues. V was pared by 5 bases and J by 8 bases, with 6 bases of the junction left unmatched. The rearrangement joins TRBV7-8 to TRBJ1-2; 9 nucleotides line up with TRBD1. The sample consisted of PBMCs. The sequence was obtained from a middle-aged woman in good health. Some clones in this sample may be carry-over from other donors' samples. The DNA for the CDR3 is TGTGCCAGCAGCCCCCGGACAGGGGACGGCTACACCTTC. Protein sequence: CASSPRTGDGYTF. Filled out from reference TRBV7-8 and TRBJ1-2, the complete variable domain reads GAGVSQSPRYKVAKRGQDVALRCDPISGHVSLFWYQQALGQGPEFLTYFQNEAQLDKSGLPSDRFFAERPEGSVSTLKIQRTQQEDSAVYLCASSPRTGDGYTFGSGTRLTVV.